Below are 25 T cell receptor beta chains sequenced from a single sample in a study of blood T cell repertoires in COVID-19. Measured with immunoSEQ multiplex PCR; TCRdb has only the in-frame clones, and not every one. The sample gives a few hundred thousand clones, around 86% of which show up once; 1.5% to 2% is in the top ten. The material sequenced was peripheral blood. These receptor sequences come from a woman between 45 and 65 years old with acute or convalescent COVID-19.

The J gene is TRBJ2-5, the V gene TRBV29-1, with 11 bases that match TRBD2. The CDR3 is made up of 16 amino acids. CDR1 and CDR2 (germline): SQVTM, ANQGSEA. Unmatched junction bases numbered 10, after V lost 0 bases and J lost 7 bases. The CDR3: CSVEDFIAGGPGTQYF. In DNA form, the CDR3 reads TGCAGCGTTGAAGATTTCATAGCGGGAGGGCCGGGGACCCAGTACTTC.

The DNA of the CDR3 is TGTGCCAGCAGCTTACAGGGGGCGGGTGAGACCCAGTACTTC. Its protein product is CASSLQGAGETQYF. The chain recombines TRBV3-1 (or the pseudogene TRBV3-2) with TRBJ2-5, with 9 positions matching TRBD1. The CDR3 length is 14 residues. The germline V gene has CDR1 LGHDT and CDR2 YNNKEL (reference sequence). V dropped 5 bases and J dropped 5; count of bases not matched to a gene: 6.

This clone was recorded many times. The chain couples TRBV5-1 to TRBJ2-2, with D perhaps TRBD2 (5 bases). Between the trimmed V and J ends, which lost 0 bases and 0 bases, there was a span of 9 bases. Germline assignment: CDR1 SGHRS and CDR2 YFSETQ. The CDR3 totals 16 residues. CDR3 region: CASSLGGLTNTGELFF. The CDR3 bases are TGCGCCAGCAGCTTGGGCGGACTTACGAACACCGGGGAGCTGTTTTTT. The complete variable domain, with remaining parts taken from reference TRBV5-1 and TRBJ2-2, reads KAGVTQTPRYLIKTRGQQVTLSCSPISGHRSVSWYQQTPGQGLQFLFEYFSETQRNKGNFPGRFSGRQFSNSRSEMNVSTLELGDSALYLCASSLGGLTNTGELFFGEGSRLTVL.

This chain uses TRBV6-2 or TRBV6-3 with TRBJ2-2; D not certain. V was cut by 5 bases and J by 8 bases, with 12 bases left in between. The CDR3 runs 13 residues. From germline, CDR1 is MNHEY and CDR2 SVGEGT. The CDR3 region has the DNA TGTGCCAGCAGTCGGCAGGCACGAGGGGAGCTGTTTTTT. Translating it yields CASSRQARGELFF.

The rearrangement joins TRBV12-3 or TRBV12-4 to TRBJ2-3; unclear D gene. This CDR3 region has 13 residues. Trimming left V 3 bases short and J 0 bases short, with 4 bases between. CDR3 in DNA: TGTGCCAGCAGTTTCGTCAGCACAGATACGCAGTATTTT. This codes for CASSFVSTDTQYF.

J is TRBJ2-7 and V is TRBV5-1; 11 bases fit TRBD2. The CDR3 length is 14 residues. Unmatched junction bases numbered 6, after V lost 4 bases and J lost 6 bases. The germline V gene encodes CDR1 SGHRS and CDR2 YFSETQ. CDR3 DNA: TGCGCCAGCAGCGATACTAGCGGGAGCCCCGAGCAGTACTTC. It specifies CASSDTSGSPEQYF.

The V call is TRBV5-1, the J call TRBJ2-1; TRBD2 matches 11 bases. CDR1 is SGHRS, CDR2 YFSETQ, per germline. This CDR3 is built from 16 residues. Trimming at V came to 3 bases and at J to 8 bases, leaving 10 bases not matched to a gene. The CDR3 region is CASSSPSGRSIDEQFF. The CDR3 DNA follows: TGCGCCAGCAGCTCCCCTAGCGGGAGGTCAATCGATGAGCAGTTCTTC.

This chain links TRBV11-3 with TRBJ1-2; the D is unclear. Trimming took 8 bases from V and 7 from J, leaving 29 bases between them. CDR3 length: 17 amino acids. Germline V gene lookup returns CDR1 SGHNT and CDR2 YENEEA. Here the CDR3 DNA reads TGTGCCAGCGGCCATGCTCTCATTATACTCCCGAGGTCTGGCTACACCTTC. Its protein is CASGHALIILPRSGYTF.

J is TRBJ1-6 and V is TRBV30; D remains ambiguous. V gave up 0 bases and J gave up 8 bases, with 8 bases separating them. Germline values: CDR1 GTSNPN, CDR2 SVGIG (reference sequence). CDR3 length equals 13 residues. Here the CDR3 DNA reads TGTGCCTGGAGTGTCGCCCAGGATTCACCCCTCCACTTT. This encodes CAWSVAQDSPLHF.

V usage is TRBV15 and J usage is TRBJ1-4; TRBD1 agrees at 9 bases. Unmatched junction bases numbered 7, after V lost 0 bases and J lost 8 bases. This CDR3 spans 16 amino acids. Looked up from germline, CDR1 is LNHNV and CDR2 is YYDKDF (reference sequence). DNA for the CDR3: TGTGCCACCAGCAGAGATACAGGGGGCGGAGGGGAAAAACTGTTTTTT. Translated, it gives CATSRDTGGGGEKLFF.

The chain employs TRBV5-4 and TRBJ2-1; 10 nucleotides agree with TRBD1. From germline, CDR1 is SGHNT and CDR2 YYREEE (reference sequence). J lost 8 bases, V lost 3 bases, and 8 bases had no gene match. The CDR3 has 15 residues. The CDR3 coding sequence is TGTGCCAGCAGCTCCCGACAGGGGGCCGGGGATGAGCAGTTCTTC. It yields the protein CASSSRQGAGDEQFF.

Only one count was recorded for this clone. The genes are TRBV27 and TRBJ2-5; D is possibly TRBD1 (6 bases). CDR1 and CDR2 from the germline V gene are MNHEY and SMNVEV (reference sequence). V lost 1 base to trimming and J lost 1 base, with 13 bases between them. CDR3 length: 16 amino acids. The CDR3 DNA follows: TGTGCCAGCAGTTTATTTTCGTGGACAGCCCAAGAGACCCAGTACTTC. This encodes CASSLFSWTAQETQYF.

This chain uses TRBV28 with TRBJ1-2; 8 bases map to TRBD1. The length of the CDR3 is 14 residues. V dropped 4 bases and J dropped 4; count of bases not matched to a gene: 5. The germline V gene encodes CDR1 MDHEN and CDR2 SYDVKM. CDR3 DNA sequence: TGTGCCAGCAGTTCGGACAGGGTTTCCTATGGCTACACCTTC. It specifies CASSSDRVSYGYTF.

The chain employs TRBV5-4 and TRBJ2-7, with TRBD1 matching 10 bases. The germline V gene encodes CDR1 SGHNT and CDR2 YYREEE (reference sequence). CDR3 length: 14 residues. The J segment lost 5 bases and the V segment lost 3 bases, leaving 5 bases of the junction unmatched. As DNA, the CDR3 is TGTGCCAGCAGCTCACGGGACAGGGGTGACGAGCAGTACTTC. It codes for CASSSRDRGDEQYF.

V gene TRBV29-1 combines with J gene TRBJ2-7; TRBD2 matches at 10 bases. This CDR3 region has 13 residues. V shed 5 bases and J 6 bases; nucleotides not matched to a gene: 7. Per the germline V gene, CDR1 is SQVTM and CDR2 is ANQGSEA. The CDR3 DNA sequence: TGCAGCGTTCAAGCGGGAGGGGCTGGCGAGCAGTACTTC. Translating it yields CSVQAGGAGEQYF.

This chain connects TRBV19 to TRBJ1-1; 7 nucleotides match TRBD1. This CDR3 is 16 amino acids long. The V gene end was trimmed by 7 bases and the J gene end by 2 bases; junction bases not matched to a gene: 13. Germline V gene data show CDR1 as LNHDA and CDR2 as SQIVND (reference sequence). The CDR3 DNA is TGTGCCAGTACCCCTCGTTGGGCAGGGGGAAACACTGAAGCTTTCTTT. This codes for CASTPRWAGGNTEAFF.

The chain recombines TRBV5-1 with TRBJ2-3, with 16 bases that match TRBD2. The germline gives CDR1 SGHRS, CDR2 YFSETQ. V was clipped by 4 bases and J by 6 bases; unmatched bases: 8. The CDR3 has 17 amino acids. CDR3 loop: CASSPGTSGRALDTQYF. CDR3 nucleotide sequence: TGCGCCAGCAGCCCTGGGACTAGCGGGAGGGCCTTGGATACGCAGTATTTT.

This chain uses TRBV7-8 with TRBJ2-2; TRBD2 is a possible D gene (5 bases). V shed 5 bases and J shed 4 bases, with 14 bases lying between them. From germline, CDR1 is SGHVS and CDR2 FQNEAQ. The CDR3 spans 15 residues. CDR3 amino acids: CASSPERAGTGELFF. For the CDR3, the DNA is TGTGCCAGCAGCCCCGAGAGGGCGGGCACCGGGGAGCTGTTTTTT.

This CDR3 reads CATRAQGGSNQPQHF. CDR3 nucleotides: TGTGCCACCAGAGCACAGGGGGGTAGCAATCAGCCCCAGCATTTT. The J gene is TRBJ1-5, the V gene TRBV15; TRBD1 matches 8 bases. The CDR3 contains 15 residues. Germline CDR1 and CDR2: LNHNV and YYDKDF (reference sequence). V shed 6 bases and J 0 bases; nucleotides not matched to a gene: 4.

This clone was recorded only once. J is TRBJ2-3 and V is TRBV5-4, with a tentative D call TRBD2 (6 bases). CDR3 length equals 15 residues. Germline CDR1 reads SGHNT; CDR2 reads YYREEE (reference sequence). V lost 4 bases and J lost 3, with 15 bases in between. The CDR3 here is CASSRPGTQTDTQYF. CDR3 nucleotide sequence: TGTGCCAGCAGCCGGCCCGGGACTCAGACAGATACGCAGTATTTT.

This sequence joins TRBV27 and TRBJ2-3, with 8 positions matching TRBD1. V lost 5 bases, J lost 1 base, and 5 bases stayed unmatched. There are 15 residues in the CDR3. The germline gives CDR1 MNHEY, CDR2 SMNVEV (reference sequence). CDR3 in DNA: TGTGCCAGCAGTCAGGACAGGGTGGGCACAGATACGCAGTATTTT. Translation gives CASSQDRVGTDTQYF.

The V gene is TRBV6-5, the J gene TRBJ2-1; TRBD1 matches 8 bases. The germline CDR1 and CDR2 sequences are MNHEY and SVGAGI. Trimming cost V 6 bases and J 6 bases; bases outside gene matches: 4. This CDR3 has 13 residues. The chain's CDR3 is CASRTGARNEQFF. DNA of the CDR3: TGTGCCAGCAGGACAGGGGCACGCAATGAGCAGTTCTTC.

The chain employs TRBV11-2 and TRBJ2-7; no clear D gene. Germline-derived CDR1 and CDR2 are SGHAT and FQNNGV. The CDR3 covers 11 residues. Trimming took off 4 bases at V and 4 bases at J, with 5 bases between the two ends. DNA of the CDR3: TGTGCCAGCAGCTCCAGTTACGAGCAGTACTTC. This sequence encodes CASSSSYEQYF.

The CDR3 is CATSRVIRQNQPQHF. The CDR3 DNA reads as TGTGCCACCAGCAGAGTCATCCGACAAAATCAGCCCCAGCATTTT. The rearrangement uses TRBV15 and TRBJ1-5; D is ambiguous. This CDR3 contains 15 residues. Trimming took off 1 base at V and 4 bases at J, with 11 bases between the two ends. Germline CDR1 is LNHNV and CDR2 is YYDKDF (reference sequence).

V usage is TRBV19 and J usage is TRBJ2-2, with 10 bases fitting TRBD1. V lost 3 bases and J lost 7; bases outside the gene matches: 14. The CDR3 contains 18 residues. The V gene's germline CDR1 is LNHDA and CDR2 SQIVND (reference sequence). CDR3 nucleotide sequence: TGTGCCAGTAGTATCGAGACCGGGACAGGGGTTTTCGGCGGGGAGCTGTTTTTT. Amino acids: CASSIETGTGVFGGELFF.